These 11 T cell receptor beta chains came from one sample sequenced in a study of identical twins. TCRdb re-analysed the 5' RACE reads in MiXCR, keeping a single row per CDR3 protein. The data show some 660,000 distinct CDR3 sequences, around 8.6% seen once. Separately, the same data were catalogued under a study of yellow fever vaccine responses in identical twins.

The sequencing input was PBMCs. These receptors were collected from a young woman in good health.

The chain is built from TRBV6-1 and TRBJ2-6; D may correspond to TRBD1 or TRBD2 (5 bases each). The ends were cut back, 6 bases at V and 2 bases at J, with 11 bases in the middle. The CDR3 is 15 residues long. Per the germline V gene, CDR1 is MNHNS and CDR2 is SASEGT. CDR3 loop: CASRLGEAGANVLTF. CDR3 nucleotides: TGTGCCAGCAGACTAGGGGAAGCTGGGGCCAACGTCCTGACTTTC.

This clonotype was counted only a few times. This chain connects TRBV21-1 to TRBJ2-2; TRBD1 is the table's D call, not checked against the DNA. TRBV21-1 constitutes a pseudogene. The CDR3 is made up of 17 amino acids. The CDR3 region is CASSKEPGDGQNGELFF. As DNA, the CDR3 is TGTGCCAGCAGCAAAGAACCGGGAGACGGGCAGAACGGGGAGCTGTTTTTT.

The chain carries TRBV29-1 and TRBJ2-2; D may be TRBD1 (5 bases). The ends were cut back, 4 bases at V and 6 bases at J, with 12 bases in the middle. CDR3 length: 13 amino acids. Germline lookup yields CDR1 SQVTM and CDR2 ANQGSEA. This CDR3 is CSVAGQGAGELFF. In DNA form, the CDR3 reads TGCAGCGTTGCGGGTCAGGGTGCCGGGGAGCTGTTTTTT.

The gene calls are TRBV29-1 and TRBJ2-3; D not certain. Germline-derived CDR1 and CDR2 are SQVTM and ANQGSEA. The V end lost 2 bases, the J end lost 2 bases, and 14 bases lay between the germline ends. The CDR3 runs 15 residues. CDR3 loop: CSVERNPKVTDTQYF. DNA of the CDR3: TGCAGCGTTGAACGTAACCCCAAGGTCACAGATACGCAGTATTTT.

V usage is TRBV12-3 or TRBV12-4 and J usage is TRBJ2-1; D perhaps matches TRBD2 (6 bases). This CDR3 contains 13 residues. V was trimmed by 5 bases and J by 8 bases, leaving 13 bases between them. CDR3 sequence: CASSPYSGHEQFF. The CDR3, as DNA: TGTGCCAGCAGTCCCTATAGCGGCCATGAGCAGTTCTTC.

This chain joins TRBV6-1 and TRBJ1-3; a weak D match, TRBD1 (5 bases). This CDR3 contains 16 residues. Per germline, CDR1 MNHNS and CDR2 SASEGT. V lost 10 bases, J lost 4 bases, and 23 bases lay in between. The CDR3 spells CATRRGRSGRGNTIYF. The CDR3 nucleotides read TGTGCCACCAGACGGGGCCGGAGTGGACGCGGAAACACCATATATTTT.

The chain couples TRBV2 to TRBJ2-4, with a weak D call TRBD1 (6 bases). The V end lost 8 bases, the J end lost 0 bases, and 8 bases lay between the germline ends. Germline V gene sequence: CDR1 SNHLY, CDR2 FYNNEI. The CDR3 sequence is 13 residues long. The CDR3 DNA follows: TGTGCCAGCTGGGGGCTAGCCAAAAACATTCAGTACTTC. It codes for CASWGLAKNIQYF.

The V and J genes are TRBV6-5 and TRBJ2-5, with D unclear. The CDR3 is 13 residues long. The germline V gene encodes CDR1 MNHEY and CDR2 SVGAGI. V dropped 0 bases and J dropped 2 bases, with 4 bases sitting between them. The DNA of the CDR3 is TGTGCCAGCAGTTACTCGATGCAAGAGACCCAGTACTTC. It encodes CASSYSMQETQYF.

CDR3 region: CASSPPPLAGPPYYEQYF. The CDR3 DNA sequence: TGTGCCAGCAGTCCCCCCCCCCTAGCGGGTCCTCCCTACTACGAGCAGTACTTC. The V call is TRBV28, the J call TRBJ2-7; 8 bases agree with TRBD2. Germline V gene data show CDR1 as MDHEN and CDR2 as SYDVKM. CDR3 size: 18 residues. The junction had 18 bases not matched to a gene; V was cut back by 5 bases and J by 3 bases.

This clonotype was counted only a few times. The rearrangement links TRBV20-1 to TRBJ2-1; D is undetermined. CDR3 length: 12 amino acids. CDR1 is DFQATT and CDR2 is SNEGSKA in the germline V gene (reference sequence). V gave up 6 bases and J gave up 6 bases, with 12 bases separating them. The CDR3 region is CSASPDGNEQFF. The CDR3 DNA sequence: TGCAGTGCCTCTCCGGACGGCAATGAGCAGTTCTTC.

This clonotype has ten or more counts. The CDR3 DNA reads as TGCGCCAGCAGCCAAGATGATGGGACTAGGGGCACAGATACGCAGTATTTT. This codes for CASSQDDGTRGTDTQYF. This chain connects TRBV4-1 to TRBJ2-3; 8 bases line up with TRBD2. The CDR3 runs 17 residues. Per germline, CDR1 MGHRA and CDR2 YSYEKL. V lost 0 bases to trimming and J lost 1 base; unmatched junction nucleotides: 6.